This TCR beta chain was captured in a study of breast tumors, draining lymph nodes, adjacent tissues. Overall study findings and caveats: Luminal-like breast cancer showed significantly greater tumor-nontumor repertoire similarity than basal-like breast cancer did. That most tumor T cells come from lymph nodes remained unproven. Tumors had less TCR diversity than lymph nodes, more than nontumor tissue.

The CDR3 covers 13 residues. CDR1 and CDR2 from the germline V gene are MNHNS and SASEGT. V was shortened by 6 bases and J by 4 bases, with 10 bases between the two germline ends. This clonotype was seen repeatedly, ten times or more. Its antigen is unidentified. The lymph nodes were axillary draining lymph nodes from breast cancer patients. TCRdb passed the multiplex PCR reads through MiXCR, listing each CDR3 protein once. Altogether around 100,000 distinct CDR3 sequences are present, 21% being singletons, with the ten largest covering around 1.3%. This TCR came from a female donor with breast cancer. Some clones in this sample may be carry-over from other donors' samples. Sequencing was done on a sample of axillary lymph node tissue. The rearrangement links TRBV6-1 to TRBJ1-5, with unresolved D. The CDR3 reads CASRGGSNQPQHF. The CDR3, as DNA: TGTGCCAGCAGGGGAGGGTCGAATCAGCCCCAGCATTTT.